The clone carrying this T cell receptor beta chain was observed a single time. The antigen is undetermined. This CDR3 contains 18 residues. V gave up 0 bases and J gave up 7 bases; unmatched junction bases: 7. Germline V CDR1 and CDR2: LGHNA, YSLEER. The data stem from a study of cytotoxic CD8 clonotypes in ibrutinib-treated CLL. Whole-study findings and limits: Clonality climbed at ibrutinib response, then dropped toward baseline at progression. Progressing patients had sampling times that differed from those of sustained-remission patients. The clonality rise at ibrutinib response reflected private clonotype expansion.

Data came from immunoSEQ multiplex PCR; TCRdb stores just in-frame clones and leaves some out. The table records 130,000 or so clones, around four fifths of them present only once. V and J are TRBV4-3 and TRBJ2-3, with 16 bases matching TRBD2. This receptor was obtained from a human donor with chronic lymphocytic leukemia. Sequencing was performed on PBMCs, taken after 24 months of ibrutinib treatment. The CDR3 bases are TGCGCCAGCAGCCAAGATATGGGACTAGCGGGGGGGTTTTATACGCAGTATTTT. It translates to CASSQDMGLAGGFYTQYF.